This is a list of T cell receptor beta chains from one sample in a study. One entry per CDR3 protein results from TCRdb running MiXCR on the RT-PCR reads. The sample lists about 680,000 distinct CDR3 sequences, approximately 14% occurring once. Sequencing was performed on memory CD4+ T cells from blood. The receptor source for this set is a female donor in good health, serving as a healthy control. The CDR3 runs from the conserved cysteine through the conserved F or W. The D gene is left open where the match is weak. Rows may omit the clone size; those that give it use once, few, many or a size class.

TRBV20-1	TRBJ1-6	.	.	TGCAGTGCTAGAGATCAACAGGGCCCCTATAATTCACCCCTCCACTTT	CSARDQQGPYNSPLHF
TRBV29-1	TRBJ2-1	many	.	TGCAGCGTTGATAGGATTTCCTCCTACAATGAGCAGTTCTTC	CSVDRISSYNEQFF
TRBV5-1	TRBJ2-3	.	TRBD1	TGCGCCAGCAGCTTGGGGCTAGGGGGCGGACCAGATACGCAGTATTTT	CASSLGLGGGPDTQYF
TRBV10-3	TRBJ2-7	few	TRBD2	TGTGCCATCAGTGAGAACCCGACTAGCGGGAGCTACGAGCAGTACTTC	CAISENPTSGSYEQYF
TRBV7-2	TRBJ2-2	.	TRBD1	TGTGCCAGCAGCTTAGCCGGACAGGGCACCGGGGAGCTGTTTTTT	CASSLAGQGTGELFF
TRBV28	TRBJ1-2	few	TRBD1	TGTGCCAGCAGTTTATCAAAGGACAGGGTAGCTAACTATGGCTACACCTTC	CASSLSKDRVANYGYTF
TRBV3-1	TRBJ2-7	.	.	TGTGCCAGCAGCGCCTCCGGTCACGAGCAGTACTTC	CASSASGHEQYF
TRBV20-1	TRBJ1-5	few	.	TGCAGTGCTGTAGTAGGGGGTTCGGGGAGCAATCAGCCCCAGCATTTT	CSAVVGGSGSNQPQHF
TRBV6-1	TRBJ1-3	few	.	TGTGCCAGCACATGGGGTCCTGGAAACACCATATATTTT	CASTWGPGNTIYF
TRBV20-1	TRBJ2-5	.	.	TGCAGTGCGCCCTTACAGGGTTCCGCGACCCAGTACTTC	CSAPLQGSATQYF
TRBV10-3	TRBJ2-1	many	TRBD1	TGTGCCATCAGGGGAGACAGGGCCCTTGGCAATGAGCAGTTCTTC	CAIRGDRALGNEQFF
TRBV7-2	TRBJ2-2	.	.	TGTGCCAGCAGCTTAGCGGGGGGTCCAACCGTGGAGCTGTTTTTT	CASSLAGGPTVELFF
TRBV5-8	TRBJ2-5	many	.	TGTGCCAGCAGCTTGGATAGTAAGGGGACCCAGTACTTC	CASSLDSKGTQYF